The text below deals with one TCR beta chain. Its specificity is unknown. The sample originates from a study of cytomegalovirus exposure and HLA in healthy donors. 60 Vbeta and 13 Jbeta primers were used in PCR. Assay used: immunoSEQ multiplex PCR; TCRdb lists only in-frame clones, some missing. Of around 180,000 clones in the sample, 65% to 75% were seen once. Overall study results and limits: A later analysis linked a missense variant in DCLRE1C to the trimming of TCR beta V and J genes.

The CDR3 has 15 amino acids. Trimming left V 3 bases short and J 4 bases short, with 14 bases between. Germline V gives CDR1 SGDLS, CDR2 YYNGEE. This sequence was found in a girl between 5 and 17 years old in good health and CMV-seronegative. The V call is TRBV9, the J call TRBJ1-3; possibly TRBD1 for D (6 bases). Sequencing input: PBMCs. The CDR3 nucleotides read TGTGCCAGCAGCGCCTCAGGGGCTCCAGGAAACACCATATATTTT. It specifies CASSASGAPGNTIYF.